This entry describes one TCR beta chain. At the DNA level, this CDR3 is encoded by other sequences in the same sample as well. CDR3 length: 11 amino acids. V was pared by 8 bases and J by 5 bases, with 9 bases between. The germline V gene has CDR1 SNHLY and CDR2 FYNNEI. The sample belongs to a study of blood T cell repertoires in COVID-19. Generated by immunoSEQ multiplex PCR, the TCRdb table keeps only in-frame clones and is missing some. The sample contains approximately 440,000 clones, approximately 86% of which appear only once. For recovered donors of Cohort 3, there were two negative PCRs, clearance, or symptom resolution.

V and J are TRBV2 and TRBJ2-5; the D gene is possibly TRBD2 (6 bases). Sequences were obtained from PBMCs or T cells enriched from blood (not recorded which). The TCR originated in a woman aged 18-35 years who had recovered from COVID-19. In DNA, the CDR3 is TGTGCCAGCTCGAGCGGGGAGACCCAGTACTTC. Its protein product is CASSSGETQYF.